This entry describes one T cell receptor (beta chain). This sample was included in a study of blood T cell repertoires in COVID-19. The table came from immunoSEQ multiplex PCR; TCRdb's copy has only in-frame clones and leaves some out. The data contain 190,000 or so clones, about 85% of them seen just once; the ten biggest clones take up 9.8%. The length of the CDR3 is 12 residues. The V end was cut by 3 bases, the J end by 6 bases, with 4 bases between. Germline assignment: CDR1 SGHDT and CDR2 YYEEEE. The sample consisted of peripheral blood. The sequence was collected from a woman older than 75 with acute or convalescent COVID-19. The rearrangement uses TRBV5-6 and TRBJ1-6; D call uncertain. CDR3 in amino acids: CASSYRNSPLHF. DNA of the CDR3: TGTGCCAGCAGCTATCGTAATTCACCCCTCCACTTT.